This entry concerns a single TCR beta chain. Its antigen is still unknown. The CDR3 has 15 amino acids. V trimming: 0 bases; J trimming: 5 bases; junction bases outside the gene matches: 7. Germline V gives CDR1 LGHNA, CDR2 YNFKEQ. Nominal health characterized the donors when sampled, though unrecorded immune exposures were likely. The sample is drawn from a study of cytomegalovirus exposure and HLA in healthy donors. The PCR ran on 60 Vbeta and 13 Jbeta primers. The table came from immunoSEQ multiplex PCR; TCRdb's copy has only in-frame clones and leaves some out. The repertoire includes 45,000 to 65,000 clones, about 70% of them detected once, and around a fifth sits in the top ten. Study conclusions and caveats: Among the sequence variants, a highly shared cluster was likely an artifact of sequencing. One variant, a missense change in DCLRE1C, was linked in a later analysis to TCR beta V- and J-gene trimming.

The sample consisted of PBMCs. The receptor comes from a woman aged 45-59 years in good health and CMV-seropositive. The V and J genes are TRBV4-2 and TRBJ2-7, with 7 bases identical to TRBD2. The CDR3 here is CASSQDWAGVNEQYF. In DNA form, the CDR3 reads TGTGCCAGCAGCCAAGATTGGGCGGGAGTAAACGAGCAGTACTTC.